This TCR beta chain came from a study of CD8 T cells in Susac syndrome. V gave up 2 bases and J gave up 6 bases, with 10 bases separating them. The CDR3 loop spans 14 amino acids. Germline V CDR1 and CDR2: MNHEY, SMNVEV (reference sequence). Random hexamers primed reverse transcription of roughly 0.45 to 1 ug RNA. TCRdb re-called the immunoSEQ multiplex PCR reads through MiXCR, storing one row per CDR3 protein. The sample holds around 180,000 distinct CDR3 sequences; approximately 95% are singletons and the top ten take about 0.15%. The receptor was isolated from a human donor with multiple sclerosis. The specimen sequenced was CD8+ T cells from PBMCs. The chain uses TRBV27 and TRBJ1-4, with D uncertain. In DNA, the CDR3 is TGTGCCAGCAGTTTAGTCATTGGGGATGAAAAACTGTTTTTT. Translated, it gives CASSLVIGDEKLFF. Complete variable domain (other parts from reference TRBV27 and TRBJ1-4): EAQVTQNPRYLITVTGKKLTVTCSQNMNHEYMSWYRQDPGLGLRQIYYSMNVEVTDKGDVPEGYKVSRKEKRNFPLILESPSPNQTSLYFCASSLVIGDEKLFFGSGTQLSVL.